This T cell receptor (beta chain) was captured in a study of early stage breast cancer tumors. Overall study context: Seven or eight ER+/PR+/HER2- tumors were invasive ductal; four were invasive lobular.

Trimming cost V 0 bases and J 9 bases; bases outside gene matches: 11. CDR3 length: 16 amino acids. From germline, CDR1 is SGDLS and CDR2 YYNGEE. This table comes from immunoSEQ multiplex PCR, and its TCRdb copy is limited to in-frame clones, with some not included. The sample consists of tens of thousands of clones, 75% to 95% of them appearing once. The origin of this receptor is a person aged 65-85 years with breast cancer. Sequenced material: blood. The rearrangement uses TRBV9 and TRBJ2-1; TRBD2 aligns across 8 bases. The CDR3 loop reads CASSVDAGGLYGEQFF. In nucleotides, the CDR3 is TGTGCCAGCAGCGTAGACGCGGGGGGCCTTTACGGTGAGCAGTTCTTC.